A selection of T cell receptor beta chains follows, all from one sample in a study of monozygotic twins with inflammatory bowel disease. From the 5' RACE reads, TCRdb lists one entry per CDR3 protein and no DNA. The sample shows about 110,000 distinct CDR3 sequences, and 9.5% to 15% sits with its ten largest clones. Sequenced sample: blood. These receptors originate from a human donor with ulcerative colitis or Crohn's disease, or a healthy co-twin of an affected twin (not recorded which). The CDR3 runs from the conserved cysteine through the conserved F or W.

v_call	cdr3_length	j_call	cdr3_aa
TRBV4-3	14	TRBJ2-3	CASSQGGPRDTQYF
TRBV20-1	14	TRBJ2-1	CSALSGGAYNEQFF
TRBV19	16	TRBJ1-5	CASSIRPGQVHQPQHF
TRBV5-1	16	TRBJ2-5	CASSFGDSPGQETQYF
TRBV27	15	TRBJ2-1	CASHLTLQGYNEQFF
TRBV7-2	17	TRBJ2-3	CASSLKGGAEGGDTQYF
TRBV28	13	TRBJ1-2	CASSPQGERGYTF
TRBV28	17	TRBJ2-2	CASSLSGTAKLTGELFF
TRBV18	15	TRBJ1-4	CASSPDDSFNEKLFF
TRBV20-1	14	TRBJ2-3	CSARAEGHGDTQYF
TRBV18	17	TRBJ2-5	CASSPPLRGGAGETQYF
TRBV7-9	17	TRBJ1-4	CASSLGTGSRGNEKLFF
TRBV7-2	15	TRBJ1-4	CASSLVAGMNEKLFF
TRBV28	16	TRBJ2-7	CASSEPRTKGIYEQYF
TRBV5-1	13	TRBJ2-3	CASTVAGADTQYF
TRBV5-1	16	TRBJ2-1	CASSLVQADSYNEQFF
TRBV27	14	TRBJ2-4	CASSPVRAGDIQYF
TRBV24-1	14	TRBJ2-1	CATSGTSGSYEQFF
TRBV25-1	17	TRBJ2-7	CASSEYRGTGGLDEQYF
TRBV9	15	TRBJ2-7	CASSPRRALSYEQYF
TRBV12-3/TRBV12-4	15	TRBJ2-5	CASSRRDRVKETQYF
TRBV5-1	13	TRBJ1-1	CASSLDRETEAFF
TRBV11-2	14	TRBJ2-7	CASSEDRLGYEQYF
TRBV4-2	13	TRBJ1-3	CASSQDKLNTIYF
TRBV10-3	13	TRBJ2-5	CAISPEPQETQYF
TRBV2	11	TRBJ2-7	CASSEAYEQYF
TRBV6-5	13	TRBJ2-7	CASSYGGTYEQYF
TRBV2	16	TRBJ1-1	CASSGGSGVMNTEAFF
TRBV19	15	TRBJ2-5	CASSMLMRGQETQYF
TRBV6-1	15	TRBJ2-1	CASTMGLAGDNEQFF
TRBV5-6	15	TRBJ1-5	CASSHGAVLDQPQHF
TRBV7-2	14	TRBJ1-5	CASSLITGRGTQHF
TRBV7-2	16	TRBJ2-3	CASSLNRVESTDTQYF
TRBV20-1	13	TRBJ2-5	CSAPSGGVETQYF
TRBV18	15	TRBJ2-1	CASSPPEAGNNEQFF
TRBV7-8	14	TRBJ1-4	CASSLGREDEKLFF
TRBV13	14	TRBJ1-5	CASSLSPTVQPQHF
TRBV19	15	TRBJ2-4	CASSIVAGEWNIQYF
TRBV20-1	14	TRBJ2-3	CSASEVFVPDTQYF